This TCR beta chain was recovered during a study of a mutant IDH1 vaccine in newly diagnosed glioma. Whole-study context: Those enrolled had earlier been treated with radiotherapy, temozolomide, or both, mostly both.

Libraries were prepared by immunoSEQ multiplex PCR; TCRdb keeps only in-frame clonotypes and omits some of them. The top ten hold roughly 4.8% of the sample, which has over 50,000 clones, 80% to 90% seen once. The time point was: week 5, during vaccination. The study gave 300 ug of mutant IDH1 20-mer peptide per vaccine dose, with topical imiquimod. Donors' newly diagnosed IDH1-mutant WHO grade 3 or 4 astrocytomas lacked nuclear ATRX. The CDR3 spans 14 residues. Per germline, CDR1 KGHSH and CDR2 LQKENI. Trimming left V 3 bases short and J 0 bases short, with 6 bases between. Note on this clone: No antigen is known for it.

The TCR comes from a woman between 40 and 55 years old with glioma. The material was PBMCs, obtained from a glioma patient whose treatment included an IDH1 peptide vaccine. The rearrangement joins TRBV18 to TRBJ1-5; no definite D call. The CDR3 reads CASSPQRSNQPQHF. The CDR3 DNA follows: TGTGCCAGCTCACCTCAGCGTAGCAATCAGCCCCAGCATTTT. Full variable domain (remainder filled in from reference TRBV18 and TRBJ1-5): NAGVMQNPRHLVRRRGQEARLRCSPMKGHSHVYWYRQLPEEGLKFMVYLQKENIIDESGMPKERFSAEFPKEGPSILRIQQVVRGDSAAYFCASSPQRSNQPQHFGDGTRLSIL.